This T cell receptor beta chain was retrieved from a study of T cell responses to AZD1222 COVID-19 vaccine. This CDR3 has 13 residues. Germline V lookup: CDR1 MDHEN, CDR2 SYDVKM. With 6 bases removed from V and 4 bases from J, the gap between germline ends came to 12 bases. Measured with immunoSEQ multiplex PCR; TCRdb has only the in-frame clones, and not every one. Of approximately 200,000 clones in the sample, roughly 94% were seen once. The genes are TRBV28 and TRBJ1-1; D perhaps matches TRBD1 (5 bases). This specimen consisted of peripheral blood, obtained 28 days after the second dose of the MenACWY control vaccine. This TCR was recovered from an adult who received the MenACWY meningococcal vaccine as a control. In nucleotides, the CDR3 is TGTGCCAGCAGCCGCGGGGCCCTCACTGAAGCTTTCTTT. This sequence encodes CASSRGALTEAFF.